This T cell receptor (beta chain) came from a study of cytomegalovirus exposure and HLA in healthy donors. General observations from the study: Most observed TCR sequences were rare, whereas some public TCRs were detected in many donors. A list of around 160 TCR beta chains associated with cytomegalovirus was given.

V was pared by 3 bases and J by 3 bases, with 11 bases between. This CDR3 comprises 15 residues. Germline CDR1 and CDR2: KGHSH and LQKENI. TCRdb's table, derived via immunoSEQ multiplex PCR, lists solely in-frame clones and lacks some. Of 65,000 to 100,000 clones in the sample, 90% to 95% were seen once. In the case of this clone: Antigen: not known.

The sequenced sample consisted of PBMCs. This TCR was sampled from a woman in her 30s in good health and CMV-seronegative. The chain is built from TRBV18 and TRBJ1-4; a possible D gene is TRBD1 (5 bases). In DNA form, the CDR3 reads TGTGCCAGCTCACCCAATTGGGGGGCTAATGAAAAACTGTTTTTT. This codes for CASSPNWGANEKLFF.